Below are 20 T cell receptor beta chains sequenced from a single sample in a study of T cells in Graves' hyperthyroidism and ophthalmopathy (dated by TCRdb to about 2019). To prepare the library, multiplex PCR was applied. TCRdb shows the sequencer as Illumina HiSeq 2000. The TCR beta CDR3 regions were amplified from the RNA transcripts. The first round of RT-PCR for the TCR CDR3 was performed with the HTBI primer set and the Qiagen OneStep RT-PCR kit. TCRdb trimmed public reads at Q25 via fastp, called clones via MiXCR and kept in-frame beta chains. When rows share a CDR3 protein, they turn into one entry using the most common DNA and genes. The sample profile shows roughly 500,000 distinct CDR3 sequences; 16% of them were found once. About 29% of the sample is held by the ten biggest clonotypes. The sequencing sample was made of blood. The receptors come from a woman aged 25 to 39 with Graves' ophthalmopathy.

This clonotype was observed many times. J is TRBJ2-1 and V is TRBV10-3, with 14 bases lining up with TRBD2. V lost 6 bases to trimming and J lost 0 bases; unmatched junction nucleotides: 7. Germline V gene data show CDR1 as ENHRY and CDR2 as SYGVKD. The CDR3 spans 18 residues. The CDR3 DNA reads as TGTGCCATCAGGACTAGCGGGAGGGGGCGGGTCTCCTACAATGAGCAGTTCTTC. This sequence encodes CAIRTSGRGRVSYNEQFF.

The genes are TRBV6-2 or TRBV6-3 and TRBJ2-1; perhaps TRBD1 as D (5 bases). V lost 2 bases, J lost 5 bases, and 10 bases lay in between. This CDR3 is 14 amino acids long. Germline V gene sequence: CDR1 MNHEY, CDR2 SVGEGT. The CDR3 DNA reads as TGTGCCAGCAGTTACGGGGCGTACAACAATGAGCAGTTCTTC. It translates to CASSYGAYNNEQFF.

In this sample, this clonotype turned up many times. The chain carries TRBV28 and TRBJ2-1, with 7 bases matching TRBD2. Germline V gene sequence: CDR1 MDHEN, CDR2 SYDVKM. V shed 5 bases and J 9 bases; nucleotides not matched to a gene: 13. This CDR3 is built from 15 residues. The CDR3 is CASSPSGGRVFEQFF. CDR3 coding DNA: TGTGCCAGCAGTCCCTCCGGGGGGAGGGTGTTTGAGCAGTTCTTC.

This clonotype has a handful of counts. In nucleotides, the CDR3 is TGTGCCAGCAGCCAAGAAGGACAGGGAAGCGGGGAGCTGTTTTTT. It translates to CASSQEGQGSGELFF. V usage is TRBV14 and J usage is TRBJ2-2; TRBD1 matches 8 bases. Germline CDR1 and CDR2: SGHDN and FVKESK. V shed 0 bases and J 7 bases; nucleotides not matched to a gene: 4. CDR3 length: 15 residues.

This clonotype was recorded at least ten times. The chain joins TRBV20-1 to TRBJ2-5; D is ambiguous. CDR3 size: 12 residues. Trimming cost V 6 bases and J 2 bases, with 10 bases left between them. The germline gives CDR1 DFQATT, CDR2 SNEGSKA (reference sequence). Here the CDR3 DNA reads TGCAGTGCCCGCGGACGACAAGAGACCCAGTACTTC. It codes for CSARGRQETQYF.

The sample holds many counts of this clonotype. The chain recombines TRBV7-8 with TRBJ2-1, with 13 bases that match TRBD2. The CDR3 sequence is 17 residues long. The germline CDR1 and CDR2 sequences are SGHVS and FQNEAQ. V trimming: 5 bases; J trimming: 6 bases; junction bases outside the gene matches: 10. The CDR3 loop is CASSARRLAGGSNEQFF. The CDR3 DNA follows: TGTGCCAGCAGCGCCCGTCGACTAGCGGGAGGCTCCAATGAGCAGTTCTTC.

In this sample, this clonotype turned up a few times. CDR3 nucleotides: TGCGCCAGCAGCCAAGGGTACAGGACGACGGGAAGGACAGATACGCAGTATTTT. Translated: CASSQGYRTTGRTDTQYF. The chain links TRBV4-1 to TRBJ2-3; D is perhaps TRBD1 or TRBD2 (5 bases each). The CDR3 has 18 amino acids. CDR1 is MGHRA, CDR2 YSYEKL, per germline. V lost 1 base to trimming and J lost 3 bases, with 20 bases between them.

This clonotype was counted ten times or more. The chain recombines TRBV29-1 with TRBJ1-1; D remains unclear. Germline V gene sequence: CDR1 SQVTM, CDR2 ANQGSEA. V was shortened by 5 bases and J by 0 bases, with 4 bases between the two germline ends. There are 11 residues in the CDR3. CDR3 amino acids: CSVPLNTEAFF. CDR3 nucleotide sequence: TGCAGCGTTCCCCTGAACACTGAAGCTTTCTTT. The full variable domain, in which reference TRBV29-1 and TRBJ1-1 provide the parts outside the CDR3, is SAVISQKPSRDICQRGTSLTIQCQVDSQVTMMFWYRQQPGQSLTLIATANQGSEATYESGFVIDKFPISRPNLTFSTLTVSNMSPEDSSIYLCSVPLNTEAFFGQGTRLTVV.

In its sample, this clonotype was seen many times. This rearrangement joins TRBV12-5 to TRBJ2-7; perhaps TRBD2 as D (6 bases). The V end was cut by 3 bases, the J end by 4 bases, with 16 bases between. Germline loops: CDR1 LGHNT, CDR2 FRNRAP. The length of the CDR3 is 15 residues. The CDR3 is CASGFSEWDLYEQYF. For the CDR3, the DNA is TGTGCTAGTGGTTTTTCGGAGTGGGACTTATACGAGCAGTACTTC.

This clonotype showed up many times. The chain links TRBV20-1 to TRBJ2-7; no clear D. This CDR3 contains 14 residues. Germline V lookup: CDR1 DFQATT, CDR2 SNEGSKA (reference sequence). Trimming shortened V by 6 bases and J by 0 bases, and 15 bases separated the two germline ends. The CDR3 loop reads CSAPLSRPSYEQYF. The CDR3 DNA is TGCAGTGCCCCACTTTCCAGGCCCTCCTACGAGCAGTACTTC.

With respect to this clonotype: Relative to the germline gene, one junction end is altered; a read error may explain this. The V and J genes are TRBV6-1 and TRBJ2-1; TRBD1 matches 8 bases. The V gene's germline CDR1 is MNHNS and CDR2 SASEGT. CDR3 length: 17 residues. The CDR3 coding sequence is TGTGCCAGCAGGAGGGACAGGTTTTGGGGGCCCTACAATGAGCGGTTCTTC. This gives the protein CASRRDRFWGPYNERFF.

This clonotype was picked up a small number of times. The genes are TRBV12-3 or TRBV12-4 and TRBJ2-7; 10 nucleotides line up with TRBD2. The J segment lost 7 bases and the V segment lost 7 bases, leaving 10 bases of the junction unmatched. CDR3 length equals 14 residues. CDR3 sequence: CASTEASGRGEQYF. Here the CDR3 DNA reads TGTGCCAGCACCGAGGCTAGCGGGAGAGGGGAGCAGTACTTC.

In this sample, this clonotype turned up many times. The V call is TRBV28, the J call TRBJ2-2; 7 nucleotides line up with TRBD1. The ends lost 7 bases at V and 1 base at J; junction bases unmatched: 9. In germline, CDR1 is MDHEN, CDR2 SYDVKM. This CDR3 contains 16 residues. This CDR3 is CASTLYRGLNTGELFF. The CDR3 region has the DNA TGTGCCAGCACCCTTTACAGGGGATTGAACACCGGGGAGCTGTTTTTT.

This clonotype was seen repeatedly, ten times or more. The V gene is TRBV4-3, the J gene TRBJ1-1; TRBD1 is a possible D gene (6 bases). The V and J ends lost 0 bases and 5 bases respectively, with 13 bases between them. The CDR3 length is 15 residues. Germline V gene data show CDR1 as LGHNA and CDR2 as YSLEER. In DNA, the CDR3 is TGCGCCAGCAGCCAAGAGAAGGGGGTGAGGACTGAAGCTTTCTTT. This codes for CASSQEKGVRTEAFF.

The chain carries TRBV6-1 and TRBJ2-1; possible D gene TRBD2, 5 bases. The V gene's germline CDR1 is MNHNS and CDR2 SASEGT. Trimming left V 7 bases short and J 0 bases short, with 10 bases between. CDR3 length: 14 amino acids. The CDR3 reads CASMRDSSYNEQFF. Written as DNA, the CDR3 is TGTGCCAGCATGAGGGATAGCTCCTACAATGAGCAGTTCTTC.

This clonotype was seen many times. The chain carries TRBV6-1 and TRBJ1-2; D perhaps matches TRBD1 (6 bases). Germline CDR1 is MNHNS and CDR2 is SASEGT. The CDR3 consists of 13 residues. The ends were cut back, 8 bases at V and 4 bases at J, with 14 bases in the middle. CDR3 loop: CASSGETGYGYTF. The CDR3 DNA sequence: TGTGCCAGCTCGGGGGAGACAGGCTATGGCTACACCTTC.

The table lists this clonotype with many counts. The chain links TRBV2 to TRBJ2-3; D not certain. Germline CDR1 SNHLY, CDR2 FYNNEI. V was clipped by 4 bases and J by 6 bases, with 11 bases between them. The CDR3 extends over 13 amino acids. CDR3: CASSAGAVDTQYF. CDR3 DNA: TGTGCCAGCAGTGCCGGTGCGGTTGATACGCAGTATTTT.

The chain carries TRBV5-8 and TRBJ2-7, with D uncertain. Trimming took off 3 bases at V and 6 bases at J, with 10 bases between the two ends. Germline values: CDR1 SGHTS, CDR2 YDEGEE. The CDR3 loop spans 12 amino acids. The CDR3 DNA sequence: TGTGCCAGCAGCTCGCCAAGAAGCGAGCAGTACTTC. Translating gives CASSSPRSEQYF.

The rearrangement links TRBV27 to TRBJ2-5; the D gene is possibly TRBD2 (5 bases). Germline CDR1 and CDR2: MNHEY and SMNVEV (reference sequence). V was cut by 1 base and J by 4 bases, with 13 bases left in between. The CDR3 is 15 amino acids. The DNA of the CDR3 is TGTGCCAGCAGTTTATTTGGAGGCTGGAGAGAGACCCAGTACTTC. Encoded protein: CASSLFGGWRETQYF.

This clonotype was observed at least ten times. The CDR3 reads CASSLFIRLDRDYEQYF. CDR3 coding DNA: TGTGCCAGCAGCTTATTTATCCGTTTGGACAGGGATTACGAGCAGTACTTC. This rearrangement joins TRBV7-2 to TRBJ2-7; 8 bases line up with TRBD1. The CDR3 runs 17 residues. With V trimmed by 2 bases and J by 4 bases, 13 bases remained unmatched. CDR1 SGHTA and CDR2 FQGNSA come from the germline V gene.